Below, 30 T cell receptor beta chains from the same sample are listed, as sequenced in a study of shared clonotypes between healthy human individuals. The method was immunoSEQ multiplex PCR; TCRdb's version includes in-frame clones alone and lacks a portion of them. The sample has about half a million clones, around 73% seen once; the top ten hold around 13%. Sequenced input: PBMCs. These receptors were taken from a woman in her forties in good health. Some clones in this sample may be carry-over from other donors' samples.

In this sample, this clone turned up many times. The chain employs TRBV7-9 and TRBJ1-3; the match to TRBD1 covers 8 bases. Germline-derived CDR1 and CDR2 are SEHNR and FQNEAQ (reference sequence). The CDR3 spans 16 residues. V lost 1 base, J lost 2 bases, and 4 bases stayed unmatched. The CDR3 protein is CASSLDGRGPGNTIYF. In DNA, the CDR3 is TGTGCCAGCAGCTTAGATGGCAGGGGGCCTGGAAACACCATATATTTT.

The genes are TRBV5-6 and TRBJ2-7, with D maybe TRBD2 (6 bases). Germline V lookup: CDR1 SGHDT, CDR2 YYEEEE. This CDR3 has 15 residues. Trimming took off 2 bases at V and 2 bases at J, with 14 bases between the two ends. The DNA for the CDR3 is TGTGCCAGCAGCTTTTGGCAGGGAGGTGCCTACGAGCAGTACTTC. Protein: CASSFWQGGAYEQYF.

The genes are TRBV28 and TRBJ1-2, with D unresolved. Germline V gene sequence: CDR1 MDHEN, CDR2 SYDVKM. CDR3 length: 13 amino acids. The V end was cut by 7 bases, the J end by 3 bases, with 12 bases between. In nucleotides, the CDR3 is TGTGCCAGCACACCCGTTGCAGACTATGGCTACACCTTC. Amino acid sequence: CASTPVADYGYTF.

In its sample, this clone was seen once. The chain carries TRBV5-1 and TRBJ2-3; 9 nucleotides agree with TRBD2. Per germline, CDR1 SGHRS and CDR2 YFSETQ. V lost 0 bases and J lost 4; bases outside the gene matches: 3. The CDR3 runs 15 residues. The CDR3 DNA reads as TGCGCCAGCAGCTTGGGGACTAGCGTCTCAGATACGCAGTATTTT. Its protein product is CASSLGTSVSDTQYF.

This chain connects TRBV9 to TRBJ2-1, with D possibly matching TRBD1 (5 bases). The CDR3 runs to 15 residues. Germline CDR1 SGDLS, CDR2 YYNGEE. Trimming removed 0 bases from V and 6 bases from J, with 13 bases in between. CDR3 bases: TGTGCCAGCAGCGTAGGGATAGGGGCATCCAATGAGCAGTTCTTC. It translates to CASSVGIGASNEQFF. Complete variable domain (other parts from reference TRBV9 and TRBJ2-1): DSGVTQTPKHLITATGQRVTLRCSPRSGDLSVYWYQQSLDQGLQFLIQYYNGEERAKGNILERFSAQQFPDLHSELNLSSLELGDSALYFCASSVGIGASNEQFFGPGTRLTVL.

The J gene is TRBJ1-1, the V gene TRBV15; weak D call: TRBD1 (6 bases). V was pared by 0 bases and J by 1 base, with 9 bases between. This CDR3 region has 15 residues. The germline V gene encodes CDR1 LNHNV and CDR2 YYDKDF (reference sequence). The CDR3 loop reads CATSRDTGTNTEAFF. For the CDR3, the DNA is TGTGCCACCAGCAGAGATACAGGGACGAACACTGAAGCTTTCTTT.

The genes are TRBV5-4 and TRBJ1-2, with 7 bases identical to TRBD1. CDR1 and CDR2 (germline): SGHNT, YYREEE (reference sequence). The trim removed 0 bases at V and 3 bases at J, leaving 2 bases unmatched. This CDR3 has 14 amino acids. The CDR3 bases are TGTGCCAGCAGCTTGGGAGGGGGCGACTATGGCTACACCTTC. Residues: CASSLGGGDYGYTF. Combining the CDR3 with reference TRBV5-4 and TRBJ1-2 gives the whole variable domain ETGVTQSPTHLIKTRGQQVTLRCSSQSGHNTVSWYQQALGQGPQFIFQYYREEENGRGNFPPRFSGLQFPNYSSELNVNALELDDSALYLCASSLGGGDYGYTFGSGTRLTVV.

The V and J genes are TRBV29-1 and TRBJ2-7; 9 nucleotides match TRBD2. Germline V gene lookup returns CDR1 SQVTM and CDR2 ANQGSEA. V shed 7 bases, J shed 6 bases, and the junction held 13 bases outside the gene matches. CDR3 length: 14 residues. CDR3 in amino acids: CSGQLAGGPGEQYF. CDR3 DNA sequence: TGCAGCGGTCAACTGGCGGGAGGGCCGGGCGAGCAGTACTTC.

This clone has just a few counts. The sample holds other DNA sequences that translate to the same CDR3. V usage is TRBV27 and J usage is TRBJ2-1; D remains ambiguous. Germline CDR1 reads MNHEY; CDR2 reads SMNVEV (reference sequence). The CDR3 is made up of 15 amino acids. V was pared by 3 bases and J by 0 bases, with 9 bases between. The CDR3 coding sequence is TGTGCCAGCAGTTTCAGGCGGAGCTCCTACAATGAGCAGTTCTTC. Protein: CASSFRRSSYNEQFF.

The chain couples TRBV27 to TRBJ2-7; D is possibly TRBD2 (6 bases). The CDR3 extends over 13 amino acids. Germline CDR1 and CDR2: MNHEY and SMNVEV (reference sequence). The ends were cut back, 5 bases at V and 2 bases at J, with 10 bases in the middle. The CDR3 sequence: CASSLSGPYEQYF. For the CDR3, the DNA is TGTGCCAGCAGTCTTAGCGGTCCCTACGAGCAGTACTTC.

The chain links TRBV7-2 to TRBJ2-7; 8 nucleotides match TRBD2. Germline loops: CDR1 SGHTA, CDR2 FQGNSA. Trimming took 5 bases from V and 3 from J; bases not matched to a gene: 9. This CDR3 is 15 amino acids long. The CDR3 nucleotides are TGTGCCAGCAGCCGAAGAAGCGGGGGAAACTACGAGCAGTACTTC. Protein product: CASSRRSGGNYEQYF.

The table lists this clone with a count of one. The V gene is TRBV25-1, the J gene TRBJ1-6, with 7 nucleotides matching TRBD1. The J segment lost 10 bases and the V segment lost 6 bases, leaving 9 bases of the junction unmatched. The CDR3 consists of 14 residues. Per the germline V gene, CDR1 is MGHDK and CDR2 is SYGVNS. The CDR3 bases are TGTGCCAGCAGGGCCGACAGGGAAGGGTCACCCCTCCACTTT. Protein sequence: CASRADREGSPLHF.

This chain joins TRBV21-1 and TRBJ1-1. TRBV21-1 is a listed pseudogene. The CDR3 covers 12 residues. The CDR3 sequence is CASSKGRVGAFF. The CDR3 region has the DNA TGTGCCAGCAGCAAAGGAAGGGTGGGGGCTTTCTTT.

This chain connects TRBV7-6 to TRBJ1-4, with D unclear. This CDR3 spans 12 amino acids. The ends were cut back, 0 bases at V and 6 bases at J, with 2 bases in the middle. From germline, CDR1 is SGHVS and CDR2 FNYEAQ. In DNA form, the CDR3 reads TGTGCCAGCAGCTTAGCAGATGAAAAACTGTTTTTT. Encoded protein: CASSLADEKLFF.

The chain uses TRBV19 and TRBJ2-3, with D uncertain. The germline CDR1 and CDR2 sequences are LNHDA and SQIVND (reference sequence). Deletions cut 9 bases from V and 2 bases from J, with 6 bases between. The CDR3 extends over 11 amino acids. This chain's CDR3 is CAREDTDTQYF. In DNA, the CDR3 is TGTGCCAGGGAAGACACAGATACGCAGTATTTT.

The CDR3, as DNA: TGTGCCAGCAGCTTAGTGCATAGCAATCAGCCCCAGCATTTT. Translating gives CASSLVHSNQPQHF. The chain joins TRBV7-2 to TRBJ1-5; the D is unclear. Germline CDR1 SGHTA, CDR2 FQGNSA. The CDR3 loop spans 14 amino acids. Deletions cut 1 base from V and 0 bases from J, with 4 bases between.

V is TRBV27 and J is TRBJ2-7; D gene ambiguous. Germline V lookup: CDR1 MNHEY, CDR2 SMNVEV (reference sequence). V was trimmed by 0 bases and J by 2 bases, leaving 11 bases between them. This CDR3 has 15 amino acids. The CDR3 is CASSLSVGNPYEQYF. DNA for the CDR3: TGTGCCAGCAGTTTATCGGTAGGGAACCCCTACGAGCAGTACTTC.

The chain recombines TRBV6-4 with TRBJ2-1, with TRBD2 identical over 10 bases. The CDR3 loop spans 14 amino acids. The V segment lost 8 bases and the J segment 4 bases; nucleotides outside the gene matches: 5. Per germline, CDR1 MRHNA and CDR2 SNTAGT. The CDR3 reads CASSIAGGYNEQFF. In DNA form, the CDR3 reads TGTGCCAGCTCCATAGCGGGAGGTTACAATGAGCAGTTCTTC.

This clone has only a few counts. The chain joins TRBV6-4 to TRBJ1-5; D may be TRBD1 (5 bases). Between the trimmed V and J ends, which lost 8 bases and 5 bases, there was a span of 25 bases. CDR1 and CDR2 from the germline V gene are MRHNA and SNTAGT. The CDR3 consists of 17 residues. In DNA form, the CDR3 reads TGTGCCAGCTCACCGGGACCCGATCCAGTCCTGGATCAGCCCCAGCATTTT. Protein product: CASSPGPDPVLDQPQHF.

This clone was observed at least ten times. The genes are TRBV5-4 and TRBJ2-7, with 7 bases fitting TRBD1. The germline V gene has CDR1 SGHNT and CDR2 YYREEE (reference sequence). The V segment lost 4 bases and the J segment 2 bases; nucleotides outside the gene matches: 9. This CDR3 has 15 residues. The CDR3 DNA sequence: TGTGCCAGCAGCCAGAAGACAGGGAATCCCTACGAGCAGTACTTC. This codes for CASSQKTGNPYEQYF.

CDR3 residues: CASSEAHSHLINYGYTF. The CDR3 bases are TGTGCCAGCAGTGAAGCACACAGCCATCTAATTAACTATGGCTACACCTTC. The chain links TRBV6-1 to TRBJ1-2, with D unclear. The V and J ends lost 0 bases and 1 base respectively, with 15 bases between them. Germline values: CDR1 MNHNS, CDR2 SASEGT. The CDR3 spans 17 residues.

The rearrangement joins TRBV6-1 to TRBJ1-5; D gene uncertain. CDR1 MNHNS and CDR2 SASEGT come from the germline V gene. Trimming shortened V by 5 bases and J by 0 bases, and 11 bases separated the two germline ends. The CDR3 is 15 amino acids. The DNA for the CDR3 is TGTGCCAGCAGTCTGCATGAAAATAGCAATCAGCCCCAGCATTTT. It codes for CASSLHENSNQPQHF.

This clone has a single count. The gene calls are TRBV11-2 and TRBJ1-2, with D possibly matching TRBD1 (6 bases). Per germline, CDR1 SGHAT and CDR2 FQNNGV. V was shortened by 1 base and J by 4 bases, with 13 bases between the two germline ends. CDR3 length: 15 amino acids. CDR3 in amino acids: CASSLAPGDGYGYTF. Here the CDR3 DNA reads TGTGCCAGCAGCTTAGCTCCAGGGGACGGCTATGGCTACACCTTC.

The chain is built from TRBV27 and TRBJ2-6, with 7 bases identical to TRBD1. Germline lookup yields CDR1 MNHEY and CDR2 SMNVEV (reference sequence). Germline trimming cut 6 bases from V and 4 bases from J; bases unmatched to any gene: 3. The CDR3 covers 14 residues. The CDR3 DNA is TGTGCCAGCAGAGGGGGCATAGGGGCCAACGTCCTGACTTTC. Translated: CASRGGIGANVLTF. The full variable domain, its missing parts supplied by reference TRBV27 and TRBJ2-6, is EAQVTQNPRYLITVTGKKLTVTCSQNMNHEYMSWYRQDPGLGLRQIYYSMNVEVTDKGDVPEGYKVSRKEKRNFPLILESPSPNQTSLYFCASRGGIGANVLTFGAGSRLTVL.

The chain recombines TRBV19 with TRBJ2-5; D possibly corresponds to TRBD1 (6 bases). V lost 6 bases and J 4 bases, leaving 12 bases between the germline ends. This CDR3 region has 13 residues. Germline CDR1 reads LNHDA; CDR2 reads SQIVND (reference sequence). The CDR3 spells CASSTTGRETQYF. The CDR3 coding sequence is TGTGCCAGTAGCACCACAGGGAGAGAGACCCAGTACTTC.

The chain uses TRBV5-6 and TRBJ2-7; 7 bases agree with TRBD2. The CDR3 runs 16 residues. Germline CDR1 is SGHDT and CDR2 is YYEEEE. V was clipped by 4 bases and J by 5 bases; unmatched bases: 15. CDR3 bases: TGTGCCAGCAGCACGAGTTGGGGGGGATATTGGAACGAGCAGTACTTC. This sequence encodes CASSTSWGGYWNEQYF.

This chain joins TRBV4-3 and TRBJ1-2, with D unclear. The CDR3 totals 15 residues. Germline assignment: CDR1 LGHNA and CDR2 YSLEER. The V and J ends lost 0 bases and 5 bases respectively, with 13 bases between them. The CDR3 here is CASSQEARAPYGYTF. The CDR3 DNA reads as TGCGCCAGCAGCCAAGAGGCGCGCGCCCCTTATGGCTACACCTTC.

The chain joins TRBV5-1 to TRBJ2-1; 7 bases are shared with TRBD2. J gave up 8 bases and V 4 bases, and 18 bases lay outside the gene matches. The CDR3 is 17 residues long. Germline values: CDR1 SGHRS, CDR2 YFSETQ. DNA of the CDR3: TGCGCCAGCAGCCCTCGGGCACGGACTAGAAGAGGCGATGAGCAGTTCTTC. Its translation: CASSPRARTRRGDEQFF.

This clone occurred many times. V usage is TRBV4-1 and J usage is TRBJ2-7; no reliable D call. Trimming cost V 3 bases and J 7 bases, with 13 bases left between them. Germline CDR1 MGHRA, CDR2 YSYEKL. CDR3 length equals 13 residues. CDR3 DNA: TGCGCCAGCAGCCAGCTAGACCCAATAGAGCAGTACTTC. Protein sequence: CASSQLDPIEQYF.

Only a few counts were recorded for this clone. This sequence joins TRBV29-1 and TRBJ1-2; D remains ambiguous. Germline V gene data show CDR1 as SQVTM and CDR2 as ANQGSEA. The length of the CDR3 is 11 residues. V lost 7 bases and J 7 bases, leaving 13 bases between the germline ends. CDR3 sequence: CSDLSAIGYTF. In DNA form, the CDR3 reads TGCAGCGATCTATCCGCGATTGGCTACACCTTC.